Shown below are 18 T cell receptor beta chains from a single sample sequenced in a study of CD8 T cells in ankylosing spondylitis. A single record per CDR3 protein comes from TCRdb applying MiXCR to the 5' RACE reads. The sample yields about 220,000 distinct CDR3 sequences, 25% to 30% seen once. The material sequenced was blood, either unsorted or a sorted T cell fraction (not recorded which). The receptors originated from a male donor with ankylosing spondylitis or in good health (not recorded which).

With regard to this clonotype: A clone one base away is much larger, so this may be a read error. The final CDR3 position lacks the conserved phenylalanine or tryptophan, pointing to a likely read error. The V call is TRBV12-3 or TRBV12-4, the J call TRBJ1-1; the D gene is possibly TRBD1 (5 bases). The CDR3 runs to 15 residues. V gave up 2 bases and J gave up 6 bases, with 16 bases separating them. The CDR3 coding sequence is TGTGCCAGCAGTTTAATGAGGGGACGCAATCCTGAAGCTTTCTCT. Translating it yields CASSLMRGRNPEAFS.

This clonotype was found many times. The rearrangement joins TRBV5-1 to TRBJ2-3; 9 bases are shared with TRBD1. The germline gives CDR1 SGHRS, CDR2 YFSETQ. CDR3 length: 15 residues. The ends lost 4 bases at V and 2 bases at J; junction bases unmatched: 5. CDR3 protein: CASSRDRGDTDTQYF. The CDR3 DNA reads TGCGCCAGCAGCCGCGACAGGGGGGACACAGATACGCAGTATTTT. Full variable domain (rest looked up from reference TRBV5-1 and TRBJ2-3): KAGVTQTPRYLIKTRGQQVTLSCSPISGHRSVSWYQQTPGQGLQFLFEYFSETQRNKGNFPGRFSGRQFSNSRSEMNVSTLELGDSALYLCASSRDRGDTDTQYFGPGTRLTVL.

This clonotype showed up just a few times. The chain is built from TRBV20-1 and TRBJ2-3, with D possibly being TRBD2 (6 bases). Germline V gives CDR1 DFQATT, CDR2 SNEGSKA (reference sequence). CDR3 length: 15 residues. V gave up 8 bases and J gave up 1 base, with 19 bases separating them. For the CDR3, the DNA is TGCAGTCTAGCCGTTTTAGCGGTCCGCACAGATACGCAGTATTTT. This translates into CSLAVLAVRTDTQYF.

This clonotype was seen many times. The V and J genes are TRBV29-1 and TRBJ2-5; TRBD2 matches 9 bases. CDR3 size: 13 residues. J lost 2 bases, V lost 6 bases, and 4 bases had no gene match. Germline CDR1 SQVTM, CDR2 ANQGSEA. This chain's CDR3 is CSVCLAGQETQYF. DNA for the CDR3: TGCAGCGTCTGCCTAGCGGGGCAAGAGACCCAGTACTTC.

In this sample, this clonotype turned up a few times. The J gene is TRBJ2-7, the V gene TRBV29-1; 9 bases agree with TRBD1. Germline-derived CDR1 and CDR2 are SQVTM and ANQGSEA. CDR3 length: 12 residues. Trimming removed 7 bases from V and 6 bases from J; junction bases left unmatched: 7. In DNA, the CDR3 is TGCAGCGCCGGGACAGGGTACGGCGAGCAGTACTTC. Protein: CSAGTGYGEQYF.

There are many counts of this clonotype. V gene TRBV5-1 combines with J gene TRBJ2-1, with 8 bases matching TRBD1. Germline V lookup: CDR1 SGHRS, CDR2 YFSETQ. The V gene end was trimmed by 0 bases and the J gene end by 6 bases; junction bases not matched to a gene: 11. The CDR3 extends over 17 amino acids. The CDR3 DNA follows: TGCGCCAGCAGCTTGGCTCCCAGGGGGCAAAGTCCCAATGAGCAGTTCTTC. It is translated as CASSLAPRGQSPNEQFF.

This clonotype was seen many times. The chain has TRBV6-1 and TRBJ2-5; 11 bases are shared with TRBD2. The CDR3 consists of 14 residues. CDR1 is MNHNS, CDR2 SASEGT, per germline. With 5 bases clipped from V and 2 bases from J, the junction kept 1 base outside the gene matches. DNA of the CDR3: TGTGCCAGCAGTCGGACTAGCGGGCAAGAGACCCAGTACTTC. Its translation is CASSRTSGQETQYF.

The chain has TRBV20-1 and TRBJ2-2; D is ambiguous. V lost 0 bases and J lost 4, with 3 bases in between. The CDR3 has 12 residues. The germline gives CDR1 DFQATT, CDR2 SNEGSKA (reference sequence). CDR3 nucleotides: TGCAGTGCTAGAGAGGTCACCGGGGAGCTGTTTTTT. Translated: CSAREVTGELFF.

The chain is built from TRBV29-1 and TRBJ2-1, with D possibly matching TRBD2 (5 bases). Germline V gives CDR1 SQVTM, CDR2 ANQGSEA. CDR3 length equals 12 residues. Trimming cost V 7 bases and J 9 bases, with 16 bases left between them. The CDR3, as DNA: TGCAGCGCTAACGACGGGAAGACTGAGCAGTTCTTC. Its translation: CSANDGKTEQFF.

This chain uses TRBV12-3 or TRBV12-4 with TRBJ2-7; 7 bases agree with TRBD1. The junction had 14 bases not matched to a gene; V was cut back by 5 bases and J by 7 bases. This CDR3 has 15 amino acids. As DNA, the CDR3 is TGTGCCAGCAGTCGGCCGGGACAGAAAGGATGGGAGCAGTACTTC. Translating it yields CASSRPGQKGWEQYF.

This rearrangement joins TRBV6-1 to TRBJ1-2, with 10 bases lining up with TRBD1. The trim removed 6 bases at V and 4 bases at J, leaving 2 bases unmatched. Germline V lookup: CDR1 MNHNS, CDR2 SASEGT. The CDR3 contains 13 residues. CDR3 sequence reads: CASRRTGGYGYTF. DNA for the CDR3: TGTGCCAGCAGGAGGACAGGGGGCTATGGCTACACCTTC.

The chain couples TRBV29-1 to TRBJ2-1; the D gene is possibly TRBD2 (7 bases). Germline V gives CDR1 SQVTM, CDR2 ANQGSEA. This CDR3 region has 14 residues. The V end lost 5 bases, the J end lost 7 bases, and 18 bases lay between the germline ends. The CDR3 bases are TGCAGCGTTCTGGGGGGGTCAGGGGTTAATGAGCAGTTCTTC. Its translation is CSVLGGSGVNEQFF.

This clonotype occurred many times. The rearrangement uses TRBV11-2 and TRBJ1-2; possibly TRBD1 for D (5 bases). The CDR3 contains 14 residues. Germline-derived CDR1 and CDR2 are SGHAT and FQNNGV. V was shortened by 3 bases and J by 2 bases, with 10 bases between the two germline ends. This CDR3 is CASSLRQGNYGYTF. CDR3 DNA: TGTGCCAGCAGCTTGCGGCAGGGAAACTATGGCTACACCTTC.

This clonotype was found many times. The V and J genes are TRBV5-1 and TRBJ2-3, with unresolved D. Germline assignment: CDR1 SGHRS and CDR2 YFSETQ. Trimming cost V 3 bases and J 1 base, with 9 bases left between them. CDR3 length: 14 residues. CDR3 in amino acids: CASSSGWGTDTQYF. CDR3 DNA: TGCGCCAGCAGCTCCGGTTGGGGCACAGATACGCAGTATTTT.

The chain carries TRBV20-1 and TRBJ2-7, with 9 bases lining up with TRBD2. Germline V gene sequence: CDR1 DFQATT, CDR2 SNEGSKA (reference sequence). This CDR3 spans 13 amino acids. Losses at the gene ends were 5 bases for V and 7 bases for J; bases not matched to a gene: 9. CDR3 region: CSAQVAGEEEQYF. The DNA of the CDR3 is TGCAGTGCTCAGGTAGCGGGAGAAGAAGAGCAGTACTTC.

The rearrangement uses TRBV7-3 and TRBJ2-5; weak D call: TRBD2 (5 bases). From germline, CDR1 is SGHTA and CDR2 FQGTGA. CDR3 length equals 13 residues. V lost 5 bases and J lost 5, with 12 bases in between. The CDR3 bases are TGTGCCAGCAGCCCCGGGGTGCGGGAGACCCAGTACTTC. Protein product: CASSPGVRETQYF.

The sample holds many counts of this clonotype. J is TRBJ2-1 and V is TRBV4-1; D is perhaps TRBD2 (6 bases). V shed 0 bases and J shed 1 base, with 10 bases lying between them. The V gene's germline CDR1 is MGHRA and CDR2 YSYEKL. CDR3 length equals 16 residues. The CDR3 nucleotides read TGCGCCAGCAGCCAAGAGGGGGGAGAGTCCTACAATGAGCAGTTCTTC. It is translated as CASSQEGGESYNEQFF.

The rearrangement joins TRBV20-1 to TRBJ1-1, with unresolved D. The CDR3 has 11 amino acids. Trimming removed 0 bases at V and 6 bases at J, with 5 bases between. The germline V gene has CDR1 DFQATT and CDR2 SNEGSKA (reference sequence). The CDR3 here is CSARDFPEAFF. For the CDR3, the DNA is TGCAGTGCTAGAGATTTCCCTGAAGCTTTCTTT.